This TCR beta chain is from a study of blood T cells in healthy people across ages. Study background: The capture of about one barcoded beta molecule per two T cells was achieved by template switching.

The authors ran a second PCR of roughly 7 to 11 cycles using a sample-barcoded 5' primer and a J-beta primer mix. Unique molecular identifiers of 12 random nucleotides labeled each cDNA. TCRdb reprocessed the 5' RACE reads via MiXCR and lists one record per CDR3 protein. This sample has approximately 800,000 distinct CDR3 sequences, with nearly 60% found just once. The CDR3 runs to 17 residues. The V end lost 0 bases, the J end lost 5 bases, and 17 bases lay between the germline ends. Germline CDR1 is MNHEY and CDR2 is SVGEGT. This clonotype was obtained from a man between 25 and 39 years old in good health. The rearrangement joins TRBV6-2 or TRBV6-3 to TRBJ1-5; the D gene is possibly TRBD1 (5 bases). Sequenced sample: blood. DNA of the CDR3: TGTGCCAGCAGTTACTCCAAGCAGGGCCTCAATTATCAGCCCCAGCATTTT. Its protein is CASSYSKQGLNYQPQHF.